This T cell receptor (beta chain) emerged from a study of blood T cell repertoires in COVID-19. Sequencing was performed with immunoSEQ multiplex PCR; in TCRdb, only in-frame clones are kept and a portion is missing. The sample consists of about 120,000 clones, 70% to 90% of them appearing once. V dropped 5 bases and J dropped 3; count of bases not matched to a gene: 7. This CDR3 has 15 amino acids. Per the germline V gene, CDR1 is SGHRS and CDR2 is YFSETQ. Sequenced material: peripheral blood. The V gene is TRBV5-1, the J gene TRBJ1-5; 8 nucleotides match TRBD1. The sequence derives from a woman aged 45-60 years with acute or convalescent COVID-19. The CDR3 is CASREGQDPNQPQHF. CDR3 nucleotides: TGCGCCAGCAGGGAGGGACAGGACCCCAATCAGCCCCAGCATTTT.